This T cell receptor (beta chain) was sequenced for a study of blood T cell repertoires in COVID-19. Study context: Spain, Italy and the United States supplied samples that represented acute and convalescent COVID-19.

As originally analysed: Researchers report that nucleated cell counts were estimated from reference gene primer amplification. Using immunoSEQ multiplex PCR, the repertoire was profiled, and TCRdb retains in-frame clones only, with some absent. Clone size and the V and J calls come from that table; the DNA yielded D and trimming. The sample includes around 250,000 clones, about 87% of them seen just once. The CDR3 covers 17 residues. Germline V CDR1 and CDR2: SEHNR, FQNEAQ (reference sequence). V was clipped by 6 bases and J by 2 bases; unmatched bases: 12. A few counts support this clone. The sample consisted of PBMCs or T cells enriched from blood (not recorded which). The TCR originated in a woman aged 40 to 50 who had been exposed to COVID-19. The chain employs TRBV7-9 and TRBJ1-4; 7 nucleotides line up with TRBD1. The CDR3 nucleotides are TGTGCCAGCAGACCTGGCCCCCGACAGGGTACTAATGAAAAACTGTTTTTT. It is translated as CASRPGPRQGTNEKLFF.